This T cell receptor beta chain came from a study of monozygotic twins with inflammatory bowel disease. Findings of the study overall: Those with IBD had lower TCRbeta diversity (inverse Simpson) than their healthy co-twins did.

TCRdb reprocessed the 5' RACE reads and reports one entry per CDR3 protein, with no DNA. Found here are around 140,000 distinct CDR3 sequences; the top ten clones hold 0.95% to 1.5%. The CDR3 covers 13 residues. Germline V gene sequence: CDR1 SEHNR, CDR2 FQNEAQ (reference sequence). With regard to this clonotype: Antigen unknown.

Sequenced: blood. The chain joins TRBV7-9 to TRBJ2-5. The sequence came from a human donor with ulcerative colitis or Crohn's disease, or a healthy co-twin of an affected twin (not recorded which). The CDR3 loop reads CASSLFEQETQYF.